This T cell receptor beta chain was observed in a study of OX40 agonist ivuxolimab in advanced cancers. Study-wide context: A male proportion of over 75% was recorded, with mean age approximately 64 years and range about 20 to 79.

This CDR3 comprises 21 residues. V gave up 1 base and J gave up 4 bases; unmatched junction bases: 21. The V gene's germline CDR1 is KGHSH and CDR2 LQKENI. The method was immunoSEQ multiplex PCR; TCRdb's version includes in-frame clones alone and lacks a portion of them. The sample lists about 77,000 clones, 86% seen once, with 0.65% to 0.9% in the top ten. The receptor's source is an adult with an advanced solid tumor such as melanoma, head and neck, liver or kidney cancer. The rearrangement links TRBV18 to TRBJ1-5; 8 bases fit TRBD1. The material was CD4+ or CD8+ T cells sorted from blood, obtained in a trial of the OX40 agonist ivuxolimab. The CDR3 coding sequence is TGTGCCAGCTCACCACTCCCCCGCTCTAGGGGCAGGGGGCAGAGTAATCAGCCCCAGCATTTT. Protein: CASSPLPRSRGRGQSNQPQHF.